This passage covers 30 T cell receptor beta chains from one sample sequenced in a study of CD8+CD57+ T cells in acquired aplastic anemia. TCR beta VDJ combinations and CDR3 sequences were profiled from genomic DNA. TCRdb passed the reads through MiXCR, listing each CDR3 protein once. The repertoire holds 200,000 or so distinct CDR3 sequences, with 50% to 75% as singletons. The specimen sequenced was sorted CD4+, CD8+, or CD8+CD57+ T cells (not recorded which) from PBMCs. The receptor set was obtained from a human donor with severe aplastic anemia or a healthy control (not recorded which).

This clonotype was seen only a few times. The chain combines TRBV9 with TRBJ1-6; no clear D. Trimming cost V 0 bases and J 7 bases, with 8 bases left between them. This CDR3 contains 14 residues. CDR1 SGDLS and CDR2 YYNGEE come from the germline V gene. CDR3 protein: CASSVGAGNSPLHF. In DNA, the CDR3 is TGTGCCAGCAGCGTAGGAGCAGGAAATTCACCCCTCCACTTT.

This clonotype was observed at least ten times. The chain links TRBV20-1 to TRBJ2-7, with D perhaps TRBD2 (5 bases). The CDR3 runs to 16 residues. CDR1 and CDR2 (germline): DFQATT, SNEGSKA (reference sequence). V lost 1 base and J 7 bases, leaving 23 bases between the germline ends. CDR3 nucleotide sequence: TGCAGTGCTAGAGGTGAGGGTAGCTCCGAAGTTGGGGAGCAGTACTTC. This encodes CSARGEGSSEVGEQYF.

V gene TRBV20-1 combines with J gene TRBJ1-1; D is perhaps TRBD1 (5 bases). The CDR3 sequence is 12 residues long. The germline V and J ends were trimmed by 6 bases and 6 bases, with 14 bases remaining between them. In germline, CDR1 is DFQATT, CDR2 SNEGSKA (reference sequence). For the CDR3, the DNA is TGCAGTGCACCCGACAGTAAGTCTGAAGCTTTCTTT. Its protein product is CSAPDSKSEAFF.

The CDR3 bases are TGTGCCAGCAGTGTACAGGGCGGGGGAGTCACCGGGGAGCTGTTTTTT. Its translation is CASSVQGGGVTGELFF. The V gene is TRBV28, the J gene TRBJ2-2; weak D call: TRBD2 (7 bases). V was cut by 5 bases and J by 4 bases, with 17 bases left in between. Germline V gene lookup returns CDR1 MDHEN and CDR2 SYDVKM. The CDR3 covers 16 residues. Full variable domain (missing parts from reference TRBV28 and TRBJ2-2): DVKVTQSSRYLVKRTGEKVFLECVQDMDHENMFWYRQDPGLGLRLIYFSYDVKMKEKGDIPEGYSVSREKKERFSLILESASTNQTSMYLCASSVQGGGVTGELFFGEGSRLTVL.

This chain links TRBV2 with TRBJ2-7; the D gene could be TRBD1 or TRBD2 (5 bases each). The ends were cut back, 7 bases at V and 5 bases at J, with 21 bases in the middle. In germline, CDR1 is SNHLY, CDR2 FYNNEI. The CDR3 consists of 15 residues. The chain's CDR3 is CASTRGAGFLDEQYF. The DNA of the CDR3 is TGTGCCAGCACTCGAGGGGCAGGGTTTCTCGACGAGCAGTACTTC.

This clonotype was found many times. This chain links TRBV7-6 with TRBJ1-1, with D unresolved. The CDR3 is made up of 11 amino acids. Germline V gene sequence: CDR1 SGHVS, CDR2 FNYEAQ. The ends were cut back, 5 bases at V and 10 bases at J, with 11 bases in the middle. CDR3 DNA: TGTGCCAGCAGCGATGGTCACGGAGCTTTCTTT. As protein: CASSDGHGAFF. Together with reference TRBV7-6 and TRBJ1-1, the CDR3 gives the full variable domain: GAGVSQSPRYKVTKRGQDVALRCDPISGHVSLYWYRQALGQGPEFLTYFNYEAQQDKSGLPNDRFSAERPEGSISTLTIQRTEQRDSAMYRCASSDGHGAFFGQGTRLTVV.

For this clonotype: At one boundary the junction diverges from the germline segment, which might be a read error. The CDR3 region is CATSDLGGDEQYF. In DNA form, the CDR3 reads TGTGCCACCAGTGATTTGGGGGGTGACGAGCAGTACTTC. The V gene is TRBV12-3 or TRBV12-4, the J gene TRBJ2-7, with a weak D call TRBD2 (6 bases). The CDR3 runs 13 residues.

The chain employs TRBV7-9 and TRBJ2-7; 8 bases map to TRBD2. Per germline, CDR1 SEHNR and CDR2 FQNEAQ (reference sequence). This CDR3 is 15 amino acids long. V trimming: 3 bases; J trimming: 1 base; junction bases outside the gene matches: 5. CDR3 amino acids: CASSFSAGESYEQYF. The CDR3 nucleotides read TGTGCCAGCAGCTTTTCAGCGGGGGAATCCTACGAGCAGTACTTC.

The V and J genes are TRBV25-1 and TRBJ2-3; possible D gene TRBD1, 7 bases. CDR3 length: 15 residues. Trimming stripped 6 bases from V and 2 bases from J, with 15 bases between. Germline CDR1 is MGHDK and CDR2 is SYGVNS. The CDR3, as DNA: TGTGCCAGCAGACGCGGAGGGGGCCCCACAGATACGCAGTATTTT. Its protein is CASRRGGGPTDTQYF.

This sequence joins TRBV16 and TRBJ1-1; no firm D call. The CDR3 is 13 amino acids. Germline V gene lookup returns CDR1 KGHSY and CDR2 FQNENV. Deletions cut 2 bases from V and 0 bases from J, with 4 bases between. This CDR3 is CASSQQLNTEAFF. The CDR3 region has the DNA TGTGCCAGCAGCCAACAACTGAACACTGAAGCTTTCTTT.

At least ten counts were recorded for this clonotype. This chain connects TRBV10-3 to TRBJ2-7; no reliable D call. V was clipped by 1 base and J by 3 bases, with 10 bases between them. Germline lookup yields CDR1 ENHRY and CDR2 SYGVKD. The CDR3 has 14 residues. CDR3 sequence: CAISEWAQNYEQYF. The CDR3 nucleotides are TGTGCCATCAGTGAGTGGGCACAGAACTACGAGCAGTACTTC.

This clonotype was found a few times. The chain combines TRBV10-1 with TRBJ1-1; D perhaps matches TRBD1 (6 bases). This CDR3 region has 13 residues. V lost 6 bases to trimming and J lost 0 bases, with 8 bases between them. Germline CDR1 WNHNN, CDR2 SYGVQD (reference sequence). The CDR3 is CASRQGMNTEAFF. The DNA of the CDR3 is TGCGCCAGCAGACAGGGTATGAACACTGAAGCTTTCTTT.

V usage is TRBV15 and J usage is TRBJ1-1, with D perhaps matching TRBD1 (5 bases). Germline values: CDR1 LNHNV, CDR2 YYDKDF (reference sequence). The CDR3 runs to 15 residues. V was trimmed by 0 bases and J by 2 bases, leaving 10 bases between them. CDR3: CATSREGGVNTEAFF. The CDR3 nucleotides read TGTGCCACCAGCAGAGAGGGGGGAGTTAACACTGAAGCTTTCTTT.

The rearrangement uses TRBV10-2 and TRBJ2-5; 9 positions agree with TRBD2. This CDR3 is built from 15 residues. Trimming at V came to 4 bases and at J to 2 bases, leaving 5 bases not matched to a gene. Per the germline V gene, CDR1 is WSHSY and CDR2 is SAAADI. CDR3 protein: CASSVGLAGQETQYF. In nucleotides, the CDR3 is TGCGCCAGCAGTGTAGGGCTAGCGGGACAAGAGACCCAGTACTTC.

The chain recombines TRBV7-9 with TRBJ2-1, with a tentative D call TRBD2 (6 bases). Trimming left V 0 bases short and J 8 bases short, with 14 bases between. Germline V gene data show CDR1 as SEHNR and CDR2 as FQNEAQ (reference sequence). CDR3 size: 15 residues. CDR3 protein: CASSLARPSVHEQFF. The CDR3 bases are TGTGCCAGCAGCTTAGCAAGACCTAGCGTGCATGAGCAGTTCTTC. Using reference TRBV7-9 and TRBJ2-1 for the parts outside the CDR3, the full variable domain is DTGVSQNPRHKITKRGQNVTFRCDPISEHNRLYWYRQTLGQGPEFLTYFQNEAQLEKSRLLSDRFSAERPKGSFSTLEIQRTEQGDSAMYLCASSLARPSVHEQFFGPGTRLTVL.

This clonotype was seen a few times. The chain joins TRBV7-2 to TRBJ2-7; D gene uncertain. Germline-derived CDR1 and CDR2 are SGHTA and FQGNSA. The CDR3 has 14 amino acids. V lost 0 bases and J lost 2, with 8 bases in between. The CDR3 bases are TGTGCCAGCAGCTTAGCGCATTTGGCCTACGAGCAGTACTTC. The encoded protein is CASSLAHLAYEQYF.

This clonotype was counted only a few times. CDR3 nucleotides: TGTGCCTCTCCGGGACAGGGTCACGGGGAGCTGTTTTTT. Its protein is CASPGQGHGELFF. V gene TRBV7-8 combines with J gene TRBJ2-2, with 9 bases aligning to TRBD1. CDR1 and CDR2 from the germline V gene are SGHVS and FQNEAQ. CDR3 size: 13 residues. V was clipped by 11 bases and J by 7 bases; unmatched bases: 8.

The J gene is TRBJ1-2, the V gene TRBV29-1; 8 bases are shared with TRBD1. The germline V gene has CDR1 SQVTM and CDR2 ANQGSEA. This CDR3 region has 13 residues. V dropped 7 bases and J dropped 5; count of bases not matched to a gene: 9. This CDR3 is CSAGTGVPYGYTF. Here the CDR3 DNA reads TGCAGCGCCGGGACAGGCGTCCCTTATGGCTACACCTTC.

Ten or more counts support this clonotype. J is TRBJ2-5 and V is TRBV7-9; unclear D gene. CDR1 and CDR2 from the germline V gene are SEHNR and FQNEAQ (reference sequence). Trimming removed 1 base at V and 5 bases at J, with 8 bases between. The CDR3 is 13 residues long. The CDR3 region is CASSLVLQETQYF. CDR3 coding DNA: TGTGCCAGCAGCTTAGTCTTGCAGGAGACCCAGTACTTC.

The CDR3 sequence: CASRSTLMGPYNEQFF. The CDR3 coding sequence is TGTGCCAGCAGGTCAACCCTGATGGGACCTTACAATGAGCAGTTCTTC. V gene TRBV7-9 combines with J gene TRBJ2-1; D is possibly TRBD1 or TRBD2 (5 bases each). CDR1 and CDR2 from the germline V gene are SEHNR and FQNEAQ (reference sequence). CDR3 length: 16 residues. Trimming cost V 6 bases and J 4 bases, with 19 bases left between them. Variable domain in full (rest from reference TRBV7-9 and TRBJ2-1): DTGVSQNPRHKITKRGQNVTFRCDPISEHNRLYWYRQTLGQGPEFLTYFQNEAQLEKSRLLSDRFSAERPKGSFSTLEIQRTEQGDSAMYLCASRSTLMGPYNEQFFGPGTRLTVL.

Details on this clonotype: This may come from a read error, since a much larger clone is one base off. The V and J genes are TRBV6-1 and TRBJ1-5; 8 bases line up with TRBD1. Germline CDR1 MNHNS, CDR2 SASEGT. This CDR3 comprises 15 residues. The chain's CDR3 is CASSVDRAGNRPQHF. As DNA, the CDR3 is TGTGCCAGCAGTGTGGACAGGGCCGGCAATCGGCCCCAGCATTTT.

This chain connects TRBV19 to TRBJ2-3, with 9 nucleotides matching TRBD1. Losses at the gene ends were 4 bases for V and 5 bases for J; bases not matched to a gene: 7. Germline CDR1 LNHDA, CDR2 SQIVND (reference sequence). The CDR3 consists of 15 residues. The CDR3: CASSTWTGARDTQYF. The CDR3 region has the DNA TGTGCCAGTAGTACCTGGACAGGGGCTCGAGATACGCAGTATTTT.

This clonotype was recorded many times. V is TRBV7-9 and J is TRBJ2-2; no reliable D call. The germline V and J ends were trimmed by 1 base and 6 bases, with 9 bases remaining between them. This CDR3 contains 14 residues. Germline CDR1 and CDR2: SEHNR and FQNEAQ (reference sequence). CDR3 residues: CASSLVNRAGELFF. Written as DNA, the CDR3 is TGTGCCAGCAGCTTAGTAAATCGGGCCGGGGAGCTGTTTTTT.

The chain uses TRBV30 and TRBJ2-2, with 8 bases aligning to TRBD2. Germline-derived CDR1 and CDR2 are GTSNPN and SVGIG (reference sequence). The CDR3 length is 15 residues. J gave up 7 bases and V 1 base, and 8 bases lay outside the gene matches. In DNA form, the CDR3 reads TGTGCCTGGAGTGCGGGGGGGCCCTTAAACGGGGAGCTGTTTTTT. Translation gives CAWSAGGPLNGELFF.

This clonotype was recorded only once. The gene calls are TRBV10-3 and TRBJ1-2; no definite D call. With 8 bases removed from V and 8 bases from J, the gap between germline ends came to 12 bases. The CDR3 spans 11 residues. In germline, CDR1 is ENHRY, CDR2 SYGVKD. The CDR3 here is CAIDSGIGYTF. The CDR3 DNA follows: TGTGCCATCGACTCCGGGATCGGCTACACCTTC.

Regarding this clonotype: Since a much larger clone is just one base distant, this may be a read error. The CDR3 sequence is CASSYHPGPNTEAFF. Here the CDR3 DNA reads TGTGCCAGCAGTTATCACCCAGGGCCGAACACTGAAGCTTTCTTT. This chain connects TRBV6-2 or TRBV6-3 to TRBJ1-1; perhaps TRBD1 as D (5 bases). With 3 bases removed from V and 1 base from J, the gap between germline ends came to 12 bases. The CDR3 sequence is 15 residues long. Germline CDR1 MNHEY, CDR2 SVGEGT.

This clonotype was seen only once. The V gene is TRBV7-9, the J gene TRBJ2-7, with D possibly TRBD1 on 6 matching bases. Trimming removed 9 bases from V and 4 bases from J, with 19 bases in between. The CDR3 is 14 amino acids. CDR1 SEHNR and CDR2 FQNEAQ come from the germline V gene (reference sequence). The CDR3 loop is CASSISTGRYEQYF. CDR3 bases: TGTGCCAGTAGTATCAGTACAGGGCGATACGAGCAGTACTTC.

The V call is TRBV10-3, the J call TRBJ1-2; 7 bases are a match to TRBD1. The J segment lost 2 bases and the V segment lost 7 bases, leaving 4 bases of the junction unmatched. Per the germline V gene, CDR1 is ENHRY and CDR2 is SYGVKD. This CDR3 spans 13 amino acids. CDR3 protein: CAIMGQTNYGYTF. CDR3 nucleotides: TGTGCCATCATGGGACAGACGAACTATGGCTACACCTTC.

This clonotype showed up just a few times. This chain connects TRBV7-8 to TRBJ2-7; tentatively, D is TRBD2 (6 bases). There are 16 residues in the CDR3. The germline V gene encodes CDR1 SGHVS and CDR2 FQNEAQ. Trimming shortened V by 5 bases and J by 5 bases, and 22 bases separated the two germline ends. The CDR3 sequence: CASSAAETRFRNEQYF. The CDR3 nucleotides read TGTGCCAGCAGCGCAGCGGAGACTAGGTTCAGGAACGAGCAGTACTTC.

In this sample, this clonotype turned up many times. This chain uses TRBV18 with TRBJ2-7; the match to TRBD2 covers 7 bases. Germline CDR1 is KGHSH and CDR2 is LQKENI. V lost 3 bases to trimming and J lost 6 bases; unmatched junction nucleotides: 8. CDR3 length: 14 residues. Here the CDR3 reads CASSPVGGTGEQYF. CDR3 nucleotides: TGTGCCAGCTCACCGGTCGGGGGGACGGGCGAGCAGTACTTC.